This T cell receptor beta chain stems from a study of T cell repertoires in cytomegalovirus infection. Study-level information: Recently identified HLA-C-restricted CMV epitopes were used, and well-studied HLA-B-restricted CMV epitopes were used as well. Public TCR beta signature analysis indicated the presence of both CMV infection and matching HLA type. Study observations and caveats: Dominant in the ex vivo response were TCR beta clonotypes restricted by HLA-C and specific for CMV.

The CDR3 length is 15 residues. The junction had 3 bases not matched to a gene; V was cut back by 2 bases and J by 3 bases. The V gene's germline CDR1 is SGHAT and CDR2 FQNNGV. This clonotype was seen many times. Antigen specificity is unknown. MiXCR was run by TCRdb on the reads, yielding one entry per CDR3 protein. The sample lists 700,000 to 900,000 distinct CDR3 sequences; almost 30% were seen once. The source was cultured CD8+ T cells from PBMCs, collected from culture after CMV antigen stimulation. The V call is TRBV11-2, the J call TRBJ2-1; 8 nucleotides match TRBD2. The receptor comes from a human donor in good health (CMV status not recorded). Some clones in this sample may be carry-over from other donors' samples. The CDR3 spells CASSLSGGHYNEQFF. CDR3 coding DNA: TGTGCCAGCAGCTTAAGCGGGGGCCACTACAATGAGCAGTTCTTC.